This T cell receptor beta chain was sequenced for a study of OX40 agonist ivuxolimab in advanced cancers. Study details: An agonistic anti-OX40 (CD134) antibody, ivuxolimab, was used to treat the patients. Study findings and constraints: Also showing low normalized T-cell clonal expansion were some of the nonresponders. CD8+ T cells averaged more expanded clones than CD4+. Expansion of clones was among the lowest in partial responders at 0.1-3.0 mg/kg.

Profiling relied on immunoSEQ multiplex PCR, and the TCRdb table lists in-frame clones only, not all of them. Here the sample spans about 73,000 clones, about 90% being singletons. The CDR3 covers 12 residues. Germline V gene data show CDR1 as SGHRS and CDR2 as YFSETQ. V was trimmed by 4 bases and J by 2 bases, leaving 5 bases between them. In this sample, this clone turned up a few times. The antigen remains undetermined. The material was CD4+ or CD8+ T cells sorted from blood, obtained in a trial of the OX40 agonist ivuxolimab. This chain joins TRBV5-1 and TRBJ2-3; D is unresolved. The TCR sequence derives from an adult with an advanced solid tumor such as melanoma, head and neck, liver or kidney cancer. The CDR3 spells CASSLNTDTQYF. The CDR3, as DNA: TGCGCCAGCAGCCTCAACACAGATACGCAGTATTTT.